This T cell receptor beta chain stems from a study of blood T cell repertoires in COVID-19. For the study at large: Donors in the United States, Italy and Spain gave samples during acute or convalescent COVID-19.

There are 18 residues in the CDR3. The germline V gene encodes CDR1 SGDLS and CDR2 YYNGEE. The trim removed 2 bases at V and 6 bases at J, leaving 16 bases unmatched. The Seattle site enrolled patients during active infection and followed them longitudinally. Study processing details: Quantification of nucleated cells was approximated via reference gene primer amplification. Method: immunoSEQ multiplex PCR; TCRdb's copy keeps in-frame clones and lacks some. That table furnishes V, J and clone size, whereas the DNA furnished D and trimming. The data show approximately 210,000 clones, under 85% seen once.

The TCR comes from a woman older than 75 with COVID-19, enrolled during active disease. Material: peripheral blood. This chain uses TRBV9 with TRBJ2-2; 7 nucleotides match TRBD2. CDR3 loop: CASSVGLNSGSAPGELFF. CDR3 DNA sequence: TGTGCCAGCAGCGTGGGTCTGAATAGCGGGTCTGCACCCGGGGAGCTGTTTTTT.